These 5 T cell receptor beta chains were sequenced from one sample in a study of blood T cell repertoires in COVID-19. The protocol was immunoSEQ multiplex PCR, while the TCRdb copy is restricted to in-frame clones and leaves out a portion. The sample has about 59,000 clones, around 80% seen once. Material: peripheral blood. These receptors were taken from a man in his sixties with acute or convalescent COVID-19.

The chain uses TRBV5-5 and TRBJ1-2; unclear D gene. The length of the CDR3 is 14 residues. In germline, CDR1 is SGHKS, CDR2 YYEKEE (reference sequence). Trimming took 0 bases from V and 4 from J, leaving 10 bases between them. CDR3 sequence reads: CASSLGPSFYGYTF. For the CDR3, the DNA is TGTGCCAGCAGCTTGGGGCCCTCTTTCTATGGCTACACCTTC.

The rearrangement uses TRBV5-5 and TRBJ2-2, with TRBD2 as a possible D gene (6 bases). The CDR3 consists of 16 residues. The ends were cut back, 0 bases at V and 0 bases at J, with 9 bases in the middle. CDR1 is SGHKS, CDR2 YYEKEE, per germline (reference sequence). The CDR3 loop is CASSLARGANTGELFF. DNA of the CDR3: TGTGCCAGCAGCTTGGCGCGGGGCGCGAACACCGGGGAGCTGTTTTTT. Looking up the rest from reference TRBV5-5 and TRBJ2-2 gives the full variable domain: DAGVTQSPTHLIKTRGQQVTLRCSPISGHKSVSWYQQVLGQGPQFIFQYYEKEERGRGNFPDRFSARQFPNYSSELNVNALLLGDSALYLCASSLARGANTGELFFGEGSRLTVL.

The chain couples TRBV5-1 to TRBJ2-1, with D perhaps matching TRBD1 (6 bases). This CDR3 spans 12 amino acids. Germline CDR1 reads SGHRS; CDR2 reads YFSETQ. Trimming took 3 bases from V and 7 from J, leaving 8 bases between them. CDR3 protein: CASSSRGNEQFF. The DNA of the CDR3 is TGCGCCAGCAGCTCCAGGGGTAATGAGCAGTTCTTC.

The V and J genes are TRBV27 and TRBJ2-7, with 11 bases aligning to TRBD1. Germline V lookup: CDR1 MNHEY, CDR2 SMNVEV (reference sequence). This CDR3 has 16 amino acids. V was clipped by 2 bases and J by 3 bases; unmatched bases: 6. This chain's CDR3 is CASSLVPGQGVYEQYF. CDR3 DNA sequence: TGTGCCAGCAGTTTAGTACCGGGACAGGGGGTCTACGAGCAGTACTTC.

This chain joins TRBV7-2 and TRBJ2-7; tentatively, D is TRBD2 (5 bases). The CDR3 length is 15 residues. Trimming pared 0 bases from V and 3 bases from J, leaving 12 bases between. CDR1 and CDR2 (germline): SGHTA, FQGNSA. The CDR3 DNA reads TGTGCCAGCAGCTTAGCAAGCGGTGTTGTCTACGAGCAGTACTTC. This codes for CASSLASGVVYEQYF.